This T cell receptor (beta chain) was captured by sequencing in a study of blood T cell repertoires in COVID-19. For the study at large: Collection of acute and convalescent COVID-19 samples took place in the United States, Italy and Spain. The cDNA or gDNA used as material had been derived from T cells, B-cell-depleted T cells, or PBMCs.

Source study methods: Estimates of nucleated cell counts were drawn from the amplification of reference gene primers. TCRdb's copy holds only in-frame clones and misses some; the assay was immunoSEQ multiplex PCR. That table supplies the V and J calls and clone size; D and trimming were determined from the DNA. The sample consists of about 180,000 clones, just over 85% of them appearing once. The sample holds a few counts of this clone. This CDR3 spans 13 amino acids. V lost 3 bases and J lost 6, with 11 bases in between. This receptor was taken from a man between 50 and 59 years old with active or convalescent COVID-19. The chain combines TRBV12-3 or TRBV12-4 with TRBJ1-2; no firm D call. Material: peripheral blood. CDR3 loop: CASSFLADNGYTF. As DNA, the CDR3 is TGTGCCAGCAGTTTTTTGGCCGACAATGGCTACACCTTC.